This passage covers 16 T cell receptor beta chains from one sample sequenced in a study of neurological immune-mediated disorders. From the 5' RACE reads, TCRdb called clonotypes with MiXCR, one entry per CDR3 protein. The sample has approximately 19,000 distinct CDR3 sequences; 15% are singletons. The sample was PBMCs. These receptors were obtained from a female donor with HTLV-1-associated myelopathy (HAM/TSP).

This clonotype was observed at least ten times. The chain's CDR3 is CASMLTERPTGVEQYF. CDR3 in DNA: TGTGCCAGCATGCTGACAGAGCGTCCAACAGGCGTAGAGCAGTACTTC. The V gene is TRBV2, the J gene TRBJ2-7; tentatively, D is TRBD1 (5 bases). CDR3 size: 16 residues. Germline-derived CDR1 and CDR2 are SNHLY and FYNNEI. V was trimmed by 7 bases and J by 7 bases, leaving 26 bases between them.

This clonotype was counted at least ten times. CDR3 nucleotide sequence: TGTGCTTCAACTAGTGGGGGGGGGTACAATGAGCAGTTCTTC. It is translated as CASTSGGGYNEQFF. J is TRBJ2-1 and V is TRBV10-3, with 7 bases that match TRBD2. The CDR3 is 14 residues long. The germline V gene encodes CDR1 ENHRY and CDR2 SYGVKD.

Many counts were recorded for this clonotype. The chain couples TRBV5-6 to TRBJ2-3; 9 bases are a match to TRBD2. The germline CDR1 and CDR2 sequences are SGHDT and YYEEEE. The CDR3 extends over 19 amino acids. J lost 9 bases, V lost 1 base, and 21 bases had no gene match. Here the CDR3 reads CASSLQGSGGGGASDTQYF. The CDR3, as DNA: TGTGCCAGCAGCTTGCAAGGTTCTGGTGGCGGGGGGGCCTCTGACACGCAGTATTTT.

In this sample, this clonotype turned up many times. The CDR3 bases are TGTGCCAGCACCCCCGTTTCCGGAGATACGCAGTATTTT. As protein: CASTPVSGDTQYF. V and J are TRBV6-5 and TRBJ2-3; D unclear. Trimming removed 7 bases from V and 5 bases from J, with 13 bases in between. This CDR3 is built from 13 residues. Germline V gives CDR1 MNHEY, CDR2 SVGAGI.

This clonotype was detected ten times or more. The genes are TRBV12-3 or TRBV12-4 and TRBJ1-4; 8 bases line up with TRBD1. The CDR3 consists of 14 residues. Losses at the gene ends were 5 bases for V and 7 bases for J; bases not matched to a gene: 6. The CDR3 reads CASSRTGKSEKLFF. In DNA form, the CDR3 reads TGTGCCAGCAGTAGGACAGGGAAAAGTGAAAAACTGTTTTTT.

This clonotype showed up many times. The chain employs TRBV20-1 and TRBJ2-1; the match to TRBD2 covers 15 bases. There are 17 residues in the CDR3. Unmatched junction bases numbered 10, after V lost 5 bases and J lost 5 bases. Germline assignment: CDR1 DFQATT and CDR2 SNEGSKA (reference sequence). DNA of the CDR3: TGCAGTGCTCGGAGGACTAGCGGGGGGGTAAGGCACAATGAGCAGTTCTTC. Translating it yields CSARRTSGGVRHNEQFF.

In its sample, this clonotype was seen many times. This sequence joins TRBV20-1 and TRBJ1-6; D is ambiguous. The V end lost 1 base, the J end lost 11 bases, and 15 bases lay between the germline ends. Germline assignment: CDR1 DFQATT and CDR2 SNEGSKA (reference sequence). The CDR3 spans 14 residues. CDR3 in DNA: TGCAGTGCTAGAGCGGGCAACTTCGCGACACCCCTCCACTTT. Translated, it gives CSARAGNFATPLHF.

Many counts were recorded for this clonotype. The chain employs TRBV10-3 and TRBJ2-3, with D perhaps matching TRBD1 or TRBD2 (5 bases each). The V end lost 4 bases, the J end lost 2 bases, and 16 bases lay between the germline ends. The CDR3 is 16 residues long. The germline V gene has CDR1 ENHRY and CDR2 SYGVKD. CDR3 DNA: TGTGCCATCAGTGGCCCCCTGGGGGTCAACACAGATACGCAGTATTTT. The encoded protein is CAISGPLGVNTDTQYF.

This clonotype was picked up many times. The CDR3 DNA sequence: TGTGCCACCAAGGAGCGGCTAGCGGGAGTGTGGTCCTACAATGAGCAGTTCTTC. Residues: CATKERLAGVWSYNEQFF. The V gene is TRBV15, the J gene TRBJ2-1; 10 nucleotides agree with TRBD2. J gave up 1 base and V 7 bases, and 13 bases lay outside the gene matches. The CDR3 extends over 18 amino acids. Germline V gene data show CDR1 as LNHNV and CDR2 as YYDKDF (reference sequence).

This clonotype was counted many times. The chain's CDR3 is CSASRPGLQETQYF. The CDR3 region has the DNA TGCAGTGCTAGTAGGCCGGGGCTCCAAGAGACCCAGTACTTC. This chain uses TRBV20-1 with TRBJ2-5; D may be TRBD1 or TRBD2 (5 bases each). Trimming pared 3 bases from V and 1 base from J, leaving 12 bases between. Germline assignment: CDR1 DFQATT and CDR2 SNEGSKA (reference sequence). The CDR3 sequence is 14 residues long.

This clonotype showed up many times. The chain combines TRBV20-1 with TRBJ1-2; D uncertain. The germline V gene has CDR1 DFQATT and CDR2 SNEGSKA (reference sequence). Trimming removed 2 bases from V and 2 bases from J, with 9 bases in between. This CDR3 is built from 13 residues. The DNA for the CDR3 is TGCAGTGCTAGATTACAGCTGAACTATGGCTACACCTTC. It translates to CSARLQLNYGYTF.

This clonotype was detected many times. This chain links TRBV5-6 with TRBJ2-7, with 7 bases lining up with TRBD1. Germline loops: CDR1 SGHDT, CDR2 YYEEEE. This CDR3 is built from 15 residues. The ends lost 4 bases at V and 0 bases at J; junction bases unmatched: 7. CDR3 in amino acids: CASSDRDSRSYEQYF. The DNA for the CDR3 is TGTGCCAGCAGCGACCGGGACAGCCGCTCCTACGAGCAGTACTTC.

This clonotype was observed at least ten times. The chain carries TRBV20-1 and TRBJ1-1; possibly TRBD1 for D (5 bases). Trimming shortened V by 4 bases and J by 0 bases, and 9 bases separated the two germline ends. CDR1 and CDR2 (germline): DFQATT, SNEGSKA (reference sequence). The CDR3 loop spans 13 amino acids. CDR3 coding DNA: TGCAGTGCTAAACAGGTGATGAACACTGAAGCTTTCTTT. This gives the protein CSAKQVMNTEAFF.

There are many counts of this clonotype. This chain links TRBV20-1 with TRBJ1-2, with D unresolved. Trimming removed 0 bases from V and 5 bases from J, with 13 bases in between. The germline CDR1 and CDR2 sequences are DFQATT and SNEGSKA (reference sequence). The CDR3 totals 14 residues. CDR3 nucleotide sequence: TGCAGTGCTAGAGATAGTAGTACGGAGTATGGCTACACCTTC. Amino acids: CSARDSSTEYGYTF.

Many counts were recorded for this clonotype. This chain joins TRBV7-9 and TRBJ2-5, with D unclear. This CDR3 region has 14 residues. Trimming shortened V by 5 bases and J by 5 bases, and 15 bases separated the two germline ends. Germline assignment: CDR1 SEHNR and CDR2 FQNEAQ (reference sequence). The CDR3 here is CASSREAMRETQYF. The DNA for the CDR3 is TGTGCCAGCAGCCGAGAAGCCATGCGGGAGACCCAGTACTTC.

The sample holds many counts of this clonotype. The chain couples TRBV7-2 to TRBJ2-2; D unresolved. V gave up 2 bases and J gave up 5 bases, with 9 bases separating them. Germline CDR1 reads SGHTA; CDR2 reads FQGNSA. This CDR3 region has 14 residues. CDR3 nucleotides: TGTGCCAGCAGCTTAATGCTGGAAACCGGGGAGCTGTTTTTT. Protein product: CASSLMLETGELFF.